A single sample gave rise to the 3 T cell receptor gamma chains below, sequenced in a study of gamma delta lymphoproliferative disorders and STAT genes. TCRdb re-analyzed the multiplex PCR reads via CATT. This sample carries thousands of gamma-chain clones, roughly 7.3% of them seen once, and the ten largest clones take 34%. The receptor sequences were amplified from genomic DNA of peripheral blood mononuclear cells. Sequences were obtained from blood. The receptors come from a human donor in good health.

This clone is judged medium-sized (0.01 to 0.1%). The chain has TRGV3 and TRGJP1. TCRdb carries no J gene annotation; the J gene was assigned here by matching the DNA with germline. CDR3 size: 17 residues. Germline CDR1 VTNTFY, CDR2 YDVSTARD (reference sequence). Trimming removed 0 bases from V and 4 bases from J; junction bases left unmatched: 11. The DNA for the CDR3 is TGTGCCACCTGGGACAGGCGTGGGGAAGGCACTGGTTGGTTCAAGATATTT. Translated: CATWDRRGEGTGWFKIF.

This clone qualifies as medium-sized. The chain links TRGV2 to TRGJ1 or TRGJ2. Matching the DNA to germline supplied the J gene, which TCRdb does not give. CDR3 length equals 14 residues. CDR1 and CDR2 (germline): EGSNGY, YDSYNSKV. With 1 base clipped from V and 0 bases from J, the junction kept 3 bases outside the gene matches. CDR3 DNA: TGTGCCACCTGGGACGGCACGAATTATTATAAGAAACTCTTT. It codes for CATWDGTNYYKKLF.

The table lists this clone with a few counts. The CDR3 sequence is CATWDRTGKGGGKKLF. The CDR3 coding sequence is TGTGCCACCTGGGACAGAACCGGGAAGGGGGGGGGTAAGAAACTCTTT. V gene TRGV3 combines with J gene TRGJ1 or TRGJ2. TCRdb offers no J gene call, so here the DNA was matched to germline to obtain one. Germline assignment: CDR1 VTNTFY and CDR2 YDVSTARD (reference sequence). The CDR3 sequence is 16 residues long. Trimming removed 1 base from V and 9 bases from J; junction bases left unmatched: 18.